This T cell receptor beta chain appears in the sequencing data of a study of T cells in Graves' hyperthyroidism and ophthalmopathy. RNA transcripts served as the template for amplifying TCR beta CDR3 regions. During a first-round RT-PCR of the TCR CDR3, the HTBI primer set was used. TCRdb fed the multiplex PCR reads into MiXCR, producing one record per CDR3 protein. The sample carries about 700,000 distinct CDR3 sequences, about 15% recorded once. The study's findings and limits: The blood repertoire included most of the expanded thyroid clonotypes above 0.001.

The ends lost 2 bases at V and 2 bases at J; junction bases unmatched: 4. This CDR3 has 15 amino acids. CDR1 is SGHNT and CDR2 is YYREEE in the germline V gene (reference sequence). As concerns this clonotype: Its antigen is currently unknown.

The chain has TRBV5-4 and TRBJ2-3, with TRBD2 identical over 8 bases. The TCR comes from a woman between 18 and 29 years old with Graves' hyperthyroidism. The sequenced material came from blood. DNA of the CDR3: TGTGCCAGCAGCTTCGTCGGGAGGGCCACAGATACGCAGTATTTT. Its protein product is CASSFVGRATDTQYF.